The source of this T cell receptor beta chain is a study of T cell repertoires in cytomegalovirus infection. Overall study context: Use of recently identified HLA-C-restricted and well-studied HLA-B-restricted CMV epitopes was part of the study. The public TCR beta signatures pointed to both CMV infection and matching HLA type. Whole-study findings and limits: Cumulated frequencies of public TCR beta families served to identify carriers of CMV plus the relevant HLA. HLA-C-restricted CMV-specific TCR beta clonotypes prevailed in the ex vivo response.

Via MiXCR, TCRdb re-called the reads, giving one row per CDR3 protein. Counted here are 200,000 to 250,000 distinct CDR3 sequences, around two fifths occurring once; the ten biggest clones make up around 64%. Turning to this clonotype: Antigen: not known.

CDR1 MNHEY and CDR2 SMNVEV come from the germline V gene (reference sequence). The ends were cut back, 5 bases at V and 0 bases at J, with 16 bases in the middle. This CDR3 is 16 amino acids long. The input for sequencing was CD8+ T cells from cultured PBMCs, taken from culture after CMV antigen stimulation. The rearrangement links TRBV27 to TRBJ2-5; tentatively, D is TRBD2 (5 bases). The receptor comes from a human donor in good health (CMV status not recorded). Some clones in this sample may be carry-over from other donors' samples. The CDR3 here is CASSPLAGEYQETQYF. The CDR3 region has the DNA TGTGCCAGCAGTCCCCTGGCTGGGGAGTACCAAGAGACCCAGTACTTC.